The next 10 T cell receptor beta chains were all read from a single sample in a study of blood T cell repertoires in COVID-19 (dated by TCRdb to about 2020). The protocol used for the library was the immunoSEQ multiplex PCR assay. TCRdb stores this immuneACCESS table with in-frame sequences only. Part of the clones is absent; in the studies checked, under half of the shortfall reflects unresolved V genes, and no reason is known for the rest. The sample table contains over 200,000 clones; only one count was recorded for roughly 87% of them. 1.5% to 2% of the sample is in the top ten clones. Sequencing was carried out using peripheral blood. The receptors come from a man aged 35 to 55 with active or convalescent COVID-19.

The genes are TRBV28 and TRBJ2-4, with D possibly being TRBD1 (5 bases). The V gene's germline CDR1 is MDHEN and CDR2 SYDVKM. V was clipped by 2 bases and J by 3 bases, with 11 bases between them. The length of the CDR3 is 15 residues. The CDR3 loop reads CASSLSPGYKNIQYF. CDR3 coding DNA: TGTGCCAGCAGTTTAAGTCCAGGGTACAAAAACATTCAGTACTTC.

The CDR3 region is CASRLGQVGSPLHF. As DNA, the CDR3 is TGTGCCAGCAGACTGGGACAGGTGGGATCACCCCTCCACTTT. This chain uses TRBV5-6 with TRBJ1-6; the match to TRBD1 covers 8 bases. The CDR3 contains 14 residues. The V gene end was trimmed by 5 bases and the J gene end by 10 bases; junction bases not matched to a gene: 8. From germline, CDR1 is SGHDT and CDR2 YYEEEE.

This clone was counted a single time. The rearrangement joins TRBV3-1 (or the pseudogene TRBV3-2) to TRBJ2-1; 9 bases line up with TRBD1. The CDR3 runs 17 residues. The V gene end was trimmed by 2 bases and the J gene end by 8 bases; junction bases not matched to a gene: 13. CDR1 is LGHDT, CDR2 YNNKEL, per germline (reference sequence). This CDR3 reads CASSQLPGQGLLDEQFF. The CDR3 nucleotides read TGTGCCAGCAGCCAATTACCGGGACAGGGTCTTTTGGATGAGCAGTTCTTC.

This sequence joins TRBV19 and TRBJ2-2; 8 nucleotides align to TRBD1. J was trimmed by 6 bases and V by 4 bases; bases with no gene match: 7. Germline V gene lookup returns CDR1 LNHDA and CDR2 SQIVND (reference sequence). The CDR3 extends over 15 amino acids. As DNA, the CDR3 is TGTGCCAGTAGTAAAGAAGTGACAGGGGCCGGGGAGCTGTTTTTT. Its protein product is CASSKEVTGAGELFF.

The chain uses TRBV10-3 and TRBJ2-7; the D gene is possibly TRBD1 (6 bases). V was cut by 11 bases and J by 1 base, with 15 bases left in between. The V gene's germline CDR1 is ENHRY and CDR2 SYGVKD. The CDR3 loop spans 13 amino acids. As DNA, the CDR3 is TGTGCCGCCGCCTCAGGGGTTTCCTACGAGCAGTACTTC. Amino acid sequence: CAAASGVSYEQYF.

This chain connects TRBV28 to TRBJ1-2, with 8 bases matching TRBD1. Trimming took 5 bases from V and 0 from J; bases not matched to a gene: 5. The V gene's germline CDR1 is MDHEN and CDR2 SYDVKM. The CDR3 totals 15 residues. CDR3 sequence (DNA): TGTGCCAGCAGTGTGACAGGGGCTTCTAACTATGGCTACACCTTC. Translating it yields CASSVTGASNYGYTF.

Only one count was recorded for this clone. V and J are TRBV28 and TRBJ2-5; weak D call: TRBD1 (6 bases). Germline values: CDR1 MDHEN, CDR2 SYDVKM. The CDR3 is 16 residues long. V was clipped by 5 bases and J by 2 bases, with 18 bases between them. CDR3 DNA: TGTGCCAGCAGTCCCCAAGGGACACCGAGACAAGAGACCCAGTACTTC. Its protein is CASSPQGTPRQETQYF.

The chain recombines TRBV27 with TRBJ2-5; 15 nucleotides line up with TRBD2. CDR3 size: 13 residues. CDR1 is MNHEY and CDR2 is SMNVEV in the germline V gene (reference sequence). V shed 8 bases and J 11 bases; nucleotides not matched to a gene: 6. The CDR3 nucleotides read TGTGCCAGCGAGGCCGGGACTAGCGGGAGGCAGTACTTC. Amino acid sequence: CASEAGTSGRQYF.

This sequence joins TRBV7-3 and TRBJ2-3; D gene unclear. The length of the CDR3 is 17 residues. Per germline, CDR1 SGHTA and CDR2 FQGTGA. The V end lost 1 base, the J end lost 0 bases, and 14 bases lay between the germline ends. The CDR3 nucleotides read TGTGCCAGCAGCTTAAACTTAGCTATCAAGAGCACAGATACGCAGTATTTT. It is translated as CASSLNLAIKSTDTQYF.

The chain recombines TRBV15 with TRBJ1-4; 9 bases map to TRBD1. V shed 3 bases, J shed 8 bases, and the junction held 7 bases outside the gene matches. The CDR3 is 15 residues long. Germline CDR1 is LNHNV and CDR2 is YYDKDF (reference sequence). CDR3 in amino acids: CATSREQGAREKLFF. The CDR3, as DNA: TGTGCCACCAGCAGGGAACAGGGGGCTCGGGAAAAACTGTTTTTT.